These 23 T cell receptor beta chains originate from one sample sequenced in a study of T cell repertoires in cytomegalovirus infection. Via MiXCR, TCRdb re-called the reads, giving one row per CDR3 protein. The sample consists of around 350,000 distinct CDR3 sequences, about a sixth of them appearing once. The sample consisted of PBMCs. The origin of the receptors is a human donor in good health (CMV status not recorded). Some clones in this sample may be carry-over from other donors' samples.

This clonotype came up a few times. V and J are TRBV19 and TRBJ2-1; D unclear. The germline gives CDR1 LNHDA, CDR2 SQIVND (reference sequence). The ends were cut back, 2 bases at V and 4 bases at J, with 12 bases in the middle. The CDR3 sequence is 15 residues long. CDR3 protein: CASSIKPMGYNEQFF. DNA for the CDR3: TGTGCCAGTAGTATAAAGCCTATGGGATACAATGAGCAGTTCTTC.

This clonotype was picked up many times. J is TRBJ1-2 and V is TRBV7-2; 8 bases line up with TRBD1. The V gene end was trimmed by 5 bases and the J gene end by 2 bases; junction bases not matched to a gene: 1. Per germline, CDR1 SGHTA and CDR2 FQGNSA. CDR3 length equals 13 residues. The CDR3 DNA reads TGTGCCAGCAGCAGACAGGGGAACTATGGCTACACCTTC. Its translation is CASSRQGNYGYTF.

The table lists this clonotype with a few counts. The chain carries TRBV5-4 and TRBJ2-1; 8 nucleotides align to TRBD2. Germline-derived CDR1 and CDR2 are SGHNT and YYREEE (reference sequence). This CDR3 has 16 residues. J was trimmed by 0 bases and V by 3 bases; bases with no gene match: 5. The CDR3 coding sequence is TGTGCCAGCAGCTCCGAGCGGGGGAGCTCCTACAATGAGCAGTTCTTC. Translation: CASSSERGSSYNEQFF.

This clonotype was counted only a few times. This chain connects TRBV10-3 to TRBJ2-1, with unresolved D. From germline, CDR1 is ENHRY and CDR2 SYGVKD. V dropped 6 bases and J dropped 4 bases, with 19 bases sitting between them. The CDR3 is 16 amino acids. This chain's CDR3 is CAISGLARNFYNEQFF. CDR3 DNA sequence: TGTGCCATCAGCGGGCTGGCCCGCAACTTTTACAATGAGCAGTTCTTC.

This clonotype was counted between two and nine times. Here the CDR3 reads CSAGAGAGTEAFF. In DNA form, the CDR3 reads TGCAGCGCGGGGGCGGGGGCAGGAACTGAAGCTTTCTTT. The J gene is TRBJ1-1, the V gene TRBV29-1; D possibly corresponds to TRBD1 (6 bases). V dropped 7 bases and J dropped 5 bases, with 17 bases sitting between them. The CDR3 loop spans 13 amino acids. Germline V gene lookup returns CDR1 SQVTM and CDR2 ANQGSEA.

This rearrangement joins TRBV11-2 to TRBJ2-4, with TRBD1 matching over 12 bases. Germline V gene lookup returns CDR1 SGHAT and CDR2 FQNNGV. J was trimmed by 9 bases and V by 4 bases; bases with no gene match: 7. CDR3 size: 15 residues. CDR3 amino acids: CASSSYRDRGRIQYF. The CDR3 bases are TGTGCCAGCAGCTCCTATCGGGACAGGGGGCGCATTCAGTACTTC. The whole variable domain, filled in from reference TRBV11-2 and TRBJ2-4, reads EAGVAQSPRYKIIEKRQSVAFWCNPISGHATLYWYQQILGQGPKLLIQFQNNGVVDDSQLPKDRFSAERLKGVDSTLKIQPAKLEDSAVYLCASSSYRDRGRIQYFGAGTRLSVL.

This clonotype was recorded at least ten times. The chain recombines TRBV7-6 with TRBJ2-3, with unresolved D. V was cut by 5 bases and J by 4 bases, with 13 bases left in between. Germline loops: CDR1 SGHVS, CDR2 FNYEAQ. The CDR3 is 14 amino acids. Here the CDR3 DNA reads TGTGCCAGCAGCCTCCTGGGATTTGCAGATACGCAGTATTTT. Amino acid sequence: CASSLLGFADTQYF.

A few counts support this clonotype. The V gene is TRBV29-1, the J gene TRBJ2-5; D call uncertain. The germline V gene has CDR1 SQVTM and CDR2 ANQGSEA. Trimming shortened V by 3 bases and J by 4 bases, and 12 bases separated the two germline ends. This CDR3 is built from 13 residues. The CDR3 protein is CSVDFPLTETQYF. The CDR3 DNA reads TGCAGCGTTGATTTTCCACTAACAGAGACCCAGTACTTC.

The genes are TRBV20-1 and TRBJ2-7, with TRBD2 identical over 8 bases. V lost 1 base and J lost 6; bases outside the gene matches: 8. This CDR3 spans 14 amino acids. The germline gives CDR1 DFQATT, CDR2 SNEGSKA (reference sequence). The CDR3 region has the DNA TGCAGTGCTAGAGCGGGACTAGACGGATCCGAGCAGTACTTC. Translating it yields CSARAGLDGSEQYF.

The rearrangement uses TRBV6-5 and TRBJ2-7; TRBD1 might be the D (6 bases). Germline values: CDR1 MNHEY, CDR2 SVGAGI. This CDR3 is 15 amino acids long. The V gene lost 5 bases and the J gene lost 2 bases, with 16 bases spanning the gap. CDR3 sequence reads: CASSPDRRKAYEQYF. CDR3 sequence (DNA): TGTGCCAGCAGTCCAGACAGGAGGAAAGCCTACGAGCAGTACTTC.

The J gene is TRBJ2-1, the V gene TRBV19; D is tentatively TRBD1 or TRBD2 (5 bases each). The CDR3 covers 13 residues. The germline V gene encodes CDR1 LNHDA and CDR2 SQIVND (reference sequence). Between the trimmed V and J ends, which lost 3 bases and 8 bases, there was a span of 11 bases. CDR3 in DNA: TGTGCCAGTAGTATGGTGAGGGGCGATGAGCAGTTCTTC. Residues: CASSMVRGDEQFF.

The chain carries TRBV5-1 and TRBJ2-7; D is possibly TRBD1 or TRBD2 (5 bases each). Trimming shortened V by 3 bases and J by 11 bases, and 21 bases separated the two germline ends. In germline, CDR1 is SGHRS, CDR2 YFSETQ. The CDR3 loop spans 14 amino acids. The CDR3 protein is CASSSRGTRGGEYF. DNA of the CDR3: TGCGCCAGCAGCTCTCGGGGCACCCGGGGTGGGGAGTACTTC.

The chain employs TRBV2 and TRBJ1-6; D not certain. Trimming cost V 8 bases and J 6 bases, with 14 bases left between them. The CDR3 covers 14 residues. Germline V gives CDR1 SNHLY, CDR2 FYNNEI. CDR3 nucleotides: TGTGCCAGCTGTCGGATATACTCTAATTCACCCCTCCACTTT. Its protein product is CASCRIYSNSPLHF.

The genes are TRBV7-2 and TRBJ2-1, with D possibly TRBD2 on 5 matching bases. This CDR3 has 14 residues. Trimming shortened V by 7 bases and J by 3 bases, and 13 bases separated the two germline ends. The germline V gene has CDR1 SGHTA and CDR2 FQGNSA. CDR3 in amino acids: CASTPLVGYNEQFF. DNA of the CDR3: TGTGCCAGCACCCCACTAGTCGGCTACAATGAGCAGTTCTTC.

This clonotype was seen only a few times. The chain combines TRBV10-2 with TRBJ2-7; maybe TRBD2 (7 bases). This CDR3 is built from 14 residues. CDR1 and CDR2 (germline): WSHSY, SAAADI. Trimming removed 11 bases at V and 0 bases at J, with 17 bases between. As DNA, the CDR3 is TGCGCCGCCAAAGAGGGGGGGAGCTCCTACGAGCAGTACTTC. Residues: CAAKEGGSSYEQYF.

The chain links TRBV19 to TRBJ1-5; no firm D call. Germline assignment: CDR1 LNHDA and CDR2 SQIVND (reference sequence). Trimming pared 4 bases from V and 10 bases from J, leaving 14 bases between. The CDR3 extends over 13 amino acids. The CDR3 sequence: CASSTVSRAPQHF. DNA of the CDR3: TGTGCCAGTAGTACAGTTTCGAGGGCCCCCCAGCATTTT.

V usage is TRBV12-3 or TRBV12-4 and J usage is TRBJ2-1, with D maybe TRBD1 (6 bases). CDR3 size: 15 residues. V was trimmed by 5 bases and J by 7 bases, leaving 18 bases between them. CDR3 sequence (DNA): TGTGCCAGCAGTCCCACAGGGCAGTTAGTTAATGAGCAGTTCTTC. This gives the protein CASSPTGQLVNEQFF.

The chain has TRBV6-5 and TRBJ2-7; no reliable D call. Germline V gives CDR1 MNHEY, CDR2 SVGAGI. The V gene lost 0 bases and the J gene lost 2 bases, with 11 bases spanning the gap. The length of the CDR3 is 15 residues. CDR3 sequence: CASSYSRGLTYEQYF. The CDR3 DNA follows: TGTGCCAGCAGTTACTCCAGAGGTTTAACCTACGAGCAGTACTTC.

This chain uses TRBV7-9 with TRBJ2-3, with a weak D call TRBD2 (7 bases). The CDR3 runs 14 residues. Trimming left V 4 bases short and J 3 bases short, with 11 bases between. The germline V gene has CDR1 SEHNR and CDR2 FQNEAQ (reference sequence). The DNA for the CDR3 is TGTGCCAGCAGCTGGGCGGGGGCGACAGATACGCAGTATTTT. This translates into CASSWAGATDTQYF.

The sample holds a few counts of this clonotype. The genes are TRBV20-1 and TRBJ2-1; D unresolved. CDR3 size: 15 residues. Germline CDR1 is DFQATT and CDR2 is SNEGSKA (reference sequence). Trimming removed 0 bases at V and 3 bases at J, with 12 bases between. CDR3: CSARDSARYYNEQFF. CDR3 DNA: TGCAGTGCTAGAGATTCGGCGCGCTACTACAATGAGCAGTTCTTC.

The sample holds many counts of this clonotype. The genes are TRBV5-1 and TRBJ1-2, with TRBD1 matching 9 bases. Germline trimming cut 4 bases from V and 8 bases from J; bases unmatched to any gene: 6. The germline V gene encodes CDR1 SGHRS and CDR2 YFSETQ. The CDR3 has 13 amino acids. This CDR3 is CASSPGQGDGYTF. The CDR3 DNA reads as TGCGCCAGCAGCCCGGGACAGGGCGACGGCTACACCTTC.

This clonotype was counted only a few times. This chain uses TRBV9 with TRBJ2-5; a weak D match, TRBD1 (5 bases). CDR3 length: 16 residues. V shed 4 bases and J shed 5 bases, with 21 bases lying between them. CDR1 is SGDLS and CDR2 is YYNGEE in the germline V gene. The CDR3 nucleotides read TGTGCCAGCAGCCCCACCTCTCAGGGAATTGGGGAGACCCAGTACTTC. This gives the protein CASSPTSQGIGETQYF.

This clonotype was counted at least ten times. The CDR3 region is CASSPGTEETQYF. The CDR3 DNA reads as TGTGCCAGCAGCCCGGGGACGGAAGAGACCCAGTACTTC. The chain recombines TRBV12-3 or TRBV12-4 with TRBJ2-5; D is possibly TRBD1 or TRBD2 (5 bases each). Trimming removed 6 bases at V and 3 bases at J, with 11 bases between. The CDR3 runs 13 residues.